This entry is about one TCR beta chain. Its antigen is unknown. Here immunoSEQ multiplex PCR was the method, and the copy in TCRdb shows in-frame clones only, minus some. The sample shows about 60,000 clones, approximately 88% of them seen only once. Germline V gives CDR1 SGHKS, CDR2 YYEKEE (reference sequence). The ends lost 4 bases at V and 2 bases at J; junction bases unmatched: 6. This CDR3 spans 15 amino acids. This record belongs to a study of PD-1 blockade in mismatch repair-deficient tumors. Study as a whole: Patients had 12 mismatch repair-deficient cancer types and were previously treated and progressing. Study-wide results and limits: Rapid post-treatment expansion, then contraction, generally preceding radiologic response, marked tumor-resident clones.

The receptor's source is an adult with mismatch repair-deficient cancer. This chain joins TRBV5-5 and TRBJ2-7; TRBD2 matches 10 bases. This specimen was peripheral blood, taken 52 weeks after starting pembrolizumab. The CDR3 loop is CASSTGLAETYEQYF. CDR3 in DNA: TGTGCCAGCAGCACAGGACTAGCGGAAACCTACGAGCAGTACTTC. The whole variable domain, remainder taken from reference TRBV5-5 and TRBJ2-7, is DAGVTQSPTHLIKTRGQQVTLRCSPISGHKSVSWYQQVLGQGPQFIFQYYEKEERGRGNFPDRFSARQFPNYSSELNVNALLLGDSALYLCASSTGLAETYEQYFGPGTRLTVT.